Listed here are 10 T cell receptor beta chains from one sample, sequenced in a study of cytomegalovirus exposure and HLA in healthy donors. A multiplex PCR was run with 60 Vbeta primers and 13 Jbeta primers. Profiling relied on immunoSEQ multiplex PCR, and the TCRdb table lists in-frame clones only, not all of them. This table has around 100,000 clones, 75% to 80% appearing once. What was sequenced was PBMCs. The origin of the receptors is a man between 60 and 70 years old in good health and CMV-seropositive.

This clone is a singleton in its sample. V is TRBV7-6 and J is TRBJ2-4; 7 nucleotides match TRBD1. The CDR3 totals 14 residues. Germline loops: CDR1 SGHVS, CDR2 FNYEAQ. V lost 0 bases to trimming and J lost 6 bases; unmatched junction nucleotides: 2. The DNA for the CDR3 is TGTGCCAGCAGCTTAGCTGGGACAGCAAACATTCAGTACTTC. Amino acids: CASSLAGTANIQYF.

This chain connects TRBV5-4 to TRBJ2-2, with 8 bases matching TRBD2. CDR3 length: 12 amino acids. Per the germline V gene, CDR1 is SGHNT and CDR2 is YYREEE (reference sequence). Trimming removed 6 bases from V and 7 bases from J; junction bases left unmatched: 2. In DNA, the CDR3 is TGTGCCAGCACCGGGACTAGCGGGGAGCTGTTTTTT. Translation gives CASTGTSGELFF.

The chain carries TRBV11-2 and TRBJ2-2; the D gene is possibly TRBD2 (5 bases). This CDR3 region has 15 residues. V lost 5 bases to trimming and J lost 0 bases, with 10 bases between them. CDR1 is SGHAT and CDR2 is FQNNGV in the germline V gene. The CDR3, as DNA: TGTGCCAGCAGCCCTAGGACTGCGAACACCGGGGAGCTGTTTTTT. It specifies CASSPRTANTGELFF.

The chain is built from TRBV7-2 and TRBJ1-1; no firm D call. V gave up 3 bases and J gave up 1 base, with 6 bases separating them. In germline, CDR1 is SGHTA, CDR2 FQGNSA. The CDR3 runs 13 residues. The CDR3 nucleotides are TGTGCCAGCAGCTTGGCGGAGAACACTGAAGCTTTCTTT. Protein sequence: CASSLAENTEAFF.

A word on this clone: Other DNA sequences of this sample code for an identical CDR3. This sequence joins TRBV5-1 and TRBJ2-3; 11 nucleotides agree with TRBD2. From germline, CDR1 is SGHRS and CDR2 YFSETQ. The CDR3 covers 15 residues. V lost 0 bases, J lost 3 bases, and 0 bases stayed unmatched. Here the CDR3 DNA reads TGCGCCAGCAGCTTGGGACTAGCGGGGACAGATACGCAGTATTTT. It codes for CASSLGLAGTDTQYF.

This chain connects TRBV19 to TRBJ2-1; 8 nucleotides match TRBD1. Germline V gene data show CDR1 as LNHDA and CDR2 as SQIVND (reference sequence). This CDR3 is 16 amino acids long. The V segment lost 3 bases and the J segment 3 bases; nucleotides outside the gene matches: 7. The chain's CDR3 is CASSIKRTGNYNEQFF. In DNA form, the CDR3 reads TGTGCCAGTAGTATTAAGAGGACAGGGAACTACAATGAGCAGTTCTTC. The full variable domain, its missing parts supplied by reference TRBV19 and TRBJ2-1, is DGGITQSPKYLFRKEGQNVTLSCEQNLNHDAMYWYRQDPGQGLRLIYYSQIVNDFQKGDIAEGYSVSREKKESFPLTVTSAQKNPTAFYLCASSIKRTGNYNEQFFGPGTRLTVL.

This sequence joins TRBV9 and TRBJ2-3; TRBD2 matches 8 bases. Germline values: CDR1 SGDLS, CDR2 YYNGEE. CDR3 length: 17 amino acids. The V and J ends lost 4 bases and 1 base, in that order; junction bases with no gene match: 11. This chain's CDR3 is CASSPTRGGVGTDTQYF. The CDR3 coding sequence is TGTGCCAGCAGCCCTACTCGGGGGGGCGTCGGCACAGATACGCAGTATTTT.

The chain uses TRBV28 and TRBJ2-6; TRBD1 is a possible D gene (7 bases). This CDR3 contains 17 residues. Trimming stripped 7 bases from V and 2 bases from J, with 18 bases between. Germline V gene lookup returns CDR1 MDHEN and CDR2 SYDVKM. The CDR3 spells CASIGQGGRPGANVLTF. In DNA, the CDR3 is TGTGCCAGCATAGGGCAGGGGGGACGGCCTGGGGCCAACGTCCTGACTTTC.

The genes are TRBV28 and TRBJ2-7; 12 nucleotides line up with TRBD2. Germline trimming cut 1 base from V and 2 bases from J; bases unmatched to any gene: 9. CDR1 is MDHEN and CDR2 is SYDVKM in the germline V gene. The CDR3 totals 18 residues. The CDR3 region has the DNA TGTGCCAGCAGTTTATTAGGCGCTAGCGGGGGGGTAACCTACGAGCAGTACTTC. Its translation: CASSLLGASGGVTYEQYF.

The chain combines TRBV7-3 with TRBJ1-2, with 7 bases fitting TRBD1. The CDR3 is 15 amino acids. Trimming cost V 5 bases and J 4 bases; bases outside gene matches: 10. The germline gives CDR1 SGHTA, CDR2 FQGTGA. Here the CDR3 reads CASSPSTGLVYGYTF. CDR3 bases: TGTGCCAGCAGCCCCTCGACAGGGTTGGTCTATGGCTACACCTTC.